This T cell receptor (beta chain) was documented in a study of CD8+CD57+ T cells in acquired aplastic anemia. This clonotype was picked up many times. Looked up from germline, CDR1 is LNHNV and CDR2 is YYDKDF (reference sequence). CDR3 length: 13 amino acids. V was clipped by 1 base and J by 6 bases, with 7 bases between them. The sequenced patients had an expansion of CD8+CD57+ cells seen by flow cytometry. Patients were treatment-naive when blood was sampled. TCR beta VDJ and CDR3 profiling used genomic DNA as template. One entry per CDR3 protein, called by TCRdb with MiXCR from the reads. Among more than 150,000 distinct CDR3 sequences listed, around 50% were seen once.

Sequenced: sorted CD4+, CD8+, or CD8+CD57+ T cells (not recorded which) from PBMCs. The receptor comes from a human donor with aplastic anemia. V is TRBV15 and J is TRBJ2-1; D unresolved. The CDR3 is CATSRGPRNEQFF. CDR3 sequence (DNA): TGTGCCACCAGCAGAGGACCCCGCAATGAGCAGTTCTTC. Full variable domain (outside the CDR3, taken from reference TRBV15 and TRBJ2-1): DAMVIQNPRYQVTQFGKPVTLSCSQTLNHNVMYWYQQKSSQAPKLLFHYYDKDFNNEADTPDNFQSRRPNTSFCFLDIRSPGLGDTAMYLCATSRGPRNEQFFGPGTRLTVL.